The entry below describes one T cell receptor (beta chain). The sample is drawn from a study of blood T cell repertoires in COVID-19. V shed 1 base and J 6 bases; nucleotides not matched to a gene: 7. This CDR3 comprises 16 residues. Germline V CDR1 and CDR2: KGHSH, LQKENI. Profiled with immunoSEQ multiplex PCR; TCRdb holds only in-frame clones, not every one. The sample has more than 110,000 clones; roughly 75% are singletons. The sequence was obtained from a woman in her fifties or sixties who had recovered from COVID-19. This chain joins TRBV18 and TRBJ1-5, with TRBD1 identical over 9 bases. The sequencing sample was made of PBMCs or T cells enriched from blood (not recorded which). This chain's CDR3 is CASSPLGQGRSQPQHF. CDR3 sequence (DNA): TGTGCCAGCTCACCACTGGGACAGGGACGAAGTCAGCCCCAGCATTTT.